Sequencing of this T cell receptor (beta chain) was carried out in a study of T-cell memory formation after mild COVID-19. Study-level results: Whether second-wave clones peaking at day 37 were SARS-CoV-2 specific went unconfirmed. The study found balanced CD4/CD8 in clones contracting day 15 to 85 and a CD4+ lean in later expanders. Memory sampled before infection contained some responding clones, suggesting cross-reactive memory joined.

TCRdb redid the calling of the 5' RACE reads with MiXCR, one entry per CDR3 protein. The sample contains about 430,000 distinct CDR3 sequences, roughly 18% of which appear only once. In germline, CDR1 is DFQATT, CDR2 SNEGSKA (reference sequence). Between the trimmed V and J ends, which lost 1 base and 8 bases, there was a span of 15 bases. This CDR3 is built from 14 residues. This clonotype turned up a few times. What it recognizes is unknown. The sample comprised PBMCs or a T cell subset sorted from them (not recorded which). The chain combines TRBV20-1 with TRBJ2-4, with D tentatively TRBD1 (7 bases). The TCR comes from a man younger than 35 who had mild COVID-19 (a few samples of this study predate the infection). Cell type and time point are not known. The CDR3 DNA follows: TGCAGTGCTAGAGTGAGGGGGCGGAGGGACATTCAGTACTTC. Its protein is CSARVRGRRDIQYF.